Sequencing of this T cell receptor beta chain was carried out in a study of T cells in women clearing cervical HPV infection. The CDR3 totals 13 residues. Germline V CDR1 and CDR2: SGHDT, YYEEEE. The data were produced by immunoSEQ multiplex PCR, yet TCRdb's version contains in-frame clones alone and is incomplete. The repertoire table contains approximately 21,000 clones. The study's findings and limits: Unknown T-cell numbers per sample may underlie the richness differences.

Concerning this clone: Its antigen is not identified. The observed sequence ends 3 residues before the CDR3 terminus, with the missing tail filled in from the germline J gene.

Each participant carried one incident cervical HPV16 infection only. The receptor comes from a woman between 18 and 75 years old with a cervical HPV16 infection that either progressed to CIN3+ or cleared (not recorded which). The rearrangement links TRBV5-6 to TRBJ1-2, with TRBD1 as a possible D gene (6 bases). The specimen was blood buffy coat. Incomplete CDR3 DNA: TGTGCCAGCAGCTTGGAGGCCAGGGGCGGC. Translating gives CASSLEARGG. The entire CDR3 reads CASSLEARGGYTF.